This T cell receptor (beta chain) was found in a study of Ad26.COV2.S vaccination and SARS-CoV-2 variants. In regard to this clone: Antigen unknown.

This CDR3 region has 13 residues. CDR1 and CDR2 (germline): SGHTA, FQGTGA. Trimming cost V 5 bases and J 3 bases; bases outside gene matches: 1. Treatment defined: roughly 19 received Ad26.COV2.S at low or high dose, single or two shots; about 5 received placebo; per-sample allocation not given. Day 63 after the first injection of vaccine or placebo was the sampling time. Wuhan-strain SARS-CoV-2 spike was expressed by the Ad26 vector that made up the vaccine. Repertoires were generated with immunoSEQ multiplex PCR, while TCRdb's copy carries only in-frame clones and drops some. Of around 250,000 clones in the sample, 87% were seen once. Points from the study as a whole: Substantial response breadth was reportedly seen for spike-specific CD8+ and CD4+ T cells after vaccination. The study found higher spike-specific TCR breadth in vaccine than placebo recipients.

This rearrangement joins TRBV7-3 to TRBJ2-7; TRBD1 aligns across 10 bases. This material consisted of peripheral blood, taken in a trial of Ad26.COV2.S vaccine versus placebo. This sequence originates from a person aged 18-65 years who received the Ad26.COV2.S COVID-19 vaccine or a placebo. The DNA of the CDR3 is TGTGCCAGCAGCCGGGACAGGGGCTACGAGCAGTACTTC. Its translation is CASSRDRGYEQYF. Complete variable domain (other parts from reference TRBV7-3 and TRBJ2-7): GAGVSQTPSNKVTEKGKYVELRCDPISGHTALYWYRQSLGQGPEFLIYFQGTGAADDSGLPNDRFFAVRPEGSVSTLKIQRTERGDSAVYLCASSRDRGYEQYFGPGTRLTVT.